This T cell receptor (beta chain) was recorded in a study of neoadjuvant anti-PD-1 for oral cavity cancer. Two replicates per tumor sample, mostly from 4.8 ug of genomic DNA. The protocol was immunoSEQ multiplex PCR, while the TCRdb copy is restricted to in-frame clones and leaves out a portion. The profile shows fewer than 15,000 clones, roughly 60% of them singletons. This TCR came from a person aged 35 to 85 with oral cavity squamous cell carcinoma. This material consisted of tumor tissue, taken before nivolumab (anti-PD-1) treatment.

CDR3 in DNA: TGTGCCAGTAGTAACTTCCGACAGGCATGGGATGGCTACACCTTC. Its translation: CASSNFRQAWDGYTF. The rearrangement links TRBV19 to TRBJ1-2; possible D gene TRBD1, 6 bases. Germline V gene lookup returns CDR1 LNHDA and CDR2 SQIVND (reference sequence). V lost 4 bases to trimming and J lost 6 bases, with 18 bases between them. The CDR3 runs to 15 residues.